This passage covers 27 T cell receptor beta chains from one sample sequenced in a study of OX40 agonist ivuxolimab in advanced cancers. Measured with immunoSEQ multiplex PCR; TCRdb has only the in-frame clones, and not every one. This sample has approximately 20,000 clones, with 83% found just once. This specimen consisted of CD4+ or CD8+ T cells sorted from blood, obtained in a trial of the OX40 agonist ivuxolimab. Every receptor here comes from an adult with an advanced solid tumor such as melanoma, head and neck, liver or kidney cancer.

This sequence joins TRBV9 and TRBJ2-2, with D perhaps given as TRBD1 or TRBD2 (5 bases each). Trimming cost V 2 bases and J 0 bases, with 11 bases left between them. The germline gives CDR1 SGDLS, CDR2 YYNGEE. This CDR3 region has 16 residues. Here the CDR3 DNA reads TGTGCCAGCAGCGTCATGGGACCCCCGAACACCGGGGAGCTGTTTTTT. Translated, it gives CASSVMGPPNTGELFF.

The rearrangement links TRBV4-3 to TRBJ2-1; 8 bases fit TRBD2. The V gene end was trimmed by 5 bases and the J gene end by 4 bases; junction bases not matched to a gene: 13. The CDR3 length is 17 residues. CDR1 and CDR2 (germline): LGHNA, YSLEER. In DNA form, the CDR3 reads TGCGCCAGCAGCTATAGATTCAGCGGGAGTCGGTACAATGAGCAGTTCTTC. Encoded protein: CASSYRFSGSRYNEQFF.

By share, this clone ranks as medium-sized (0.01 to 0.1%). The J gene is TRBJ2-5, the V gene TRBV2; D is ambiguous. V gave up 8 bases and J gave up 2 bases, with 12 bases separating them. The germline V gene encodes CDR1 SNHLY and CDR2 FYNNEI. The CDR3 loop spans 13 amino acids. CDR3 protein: CASLYTLQETQYF. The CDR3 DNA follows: TGTGCCAGCCTTTATACTCTTCAAGAGACCCAGTACTTC.

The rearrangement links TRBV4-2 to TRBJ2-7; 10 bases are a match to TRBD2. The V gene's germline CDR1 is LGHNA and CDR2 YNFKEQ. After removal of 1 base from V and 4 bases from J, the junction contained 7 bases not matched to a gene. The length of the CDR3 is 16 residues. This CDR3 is CASSQVGSSGRYEQYF. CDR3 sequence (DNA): TGTGCCAGCAGCCAAGTAGGCAGTAGCGGGAGGTACGAGCAGTACTTC.

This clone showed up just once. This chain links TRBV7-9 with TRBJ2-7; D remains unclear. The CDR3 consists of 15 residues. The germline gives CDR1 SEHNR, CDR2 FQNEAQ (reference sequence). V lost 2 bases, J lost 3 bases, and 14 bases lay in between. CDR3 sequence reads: CASSLSQNRHYEQYF. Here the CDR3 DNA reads TGTGCCAGCAGCTTATCCCAAAACCGACACTACGAGCAGTACTTC.

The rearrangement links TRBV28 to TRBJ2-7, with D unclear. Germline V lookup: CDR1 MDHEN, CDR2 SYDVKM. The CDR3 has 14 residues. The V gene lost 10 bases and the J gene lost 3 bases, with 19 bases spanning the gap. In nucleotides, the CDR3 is TGTGCCACCAGGCCACTTCTTCGTCTCTACGAGCAGTACTTC. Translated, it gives CATRPLLRLYEQYF.

DNA of the CDR3: TGTGCCAGCAGCGGACAGGGTGACAATCAGCCCCAGCATTTT. Its translation is CASSGQGDNQPQHF. V is TRBV9 and J is TRBJ1-5, with 7 positions matching TRBD1. Germline CDR1 reads SGDLS; CDR2 reads YYNGEE. The CDR3 totals 14 residues. Trimming removed 3 bases from V and 3 bases from J; junction bases left unmatched: 3.

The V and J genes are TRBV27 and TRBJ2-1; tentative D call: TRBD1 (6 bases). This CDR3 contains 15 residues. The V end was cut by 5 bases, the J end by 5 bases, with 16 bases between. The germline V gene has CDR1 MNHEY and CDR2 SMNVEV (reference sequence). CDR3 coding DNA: TGTGCCAGCAGTGATAGGCAGGGGTCCCACAATGAGCAGTTCTTC. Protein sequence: CASSDRQGSHNEQFF.

The CDR3 nucleotides read TGTGCCAGCAGCCCGACTAGCGGGGGGTTTTCTGAGCAGTTCTTC. As protein: CASSPTSGGFSEQFF. The chain carries TRBV7-3 and TRBJ2-1; 13 nucleotides match TRBD2. The germline V gene has CDR1 SGHTA and CDR2 FQGTGA. Trimming removed 5 bases from V and 9 bases from J; junction bases left unmatched: 7. The CDR3 has 15 residues. Using reference TRBV7-3 and TRBJ2-1 for the parts outside the CDR3, the full variable domain is GAGVSQTPSNKVTEKGKYVELRCDPISGHTALYWYRQSLGQGPEFLIYFQGTGAADDSGLPNDRFFAVRPEGSVSTLKIQRTERGDSAVYLCASSPTSGGFSEQFFGPGTRLTVL.

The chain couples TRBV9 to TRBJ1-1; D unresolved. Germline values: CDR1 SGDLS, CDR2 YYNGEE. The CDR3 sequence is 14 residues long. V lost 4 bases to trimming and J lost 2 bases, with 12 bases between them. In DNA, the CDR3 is TGTGCCAGCAGCCCTCGGCAGCAAAACACTGAAGCTTTCTTT. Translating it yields CASSPRQQNTEAFF. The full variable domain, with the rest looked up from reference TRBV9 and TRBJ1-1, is DSGVTQTPKHLITATGQRVTLRCSPRSGDLSVYWYQQSLDQGLQFLIQYYNGEERAKGNILERFSAQQFPDLHSELNLSSLELGDSALYFCASSPRQQNTEAFFGQGTRLTVV.

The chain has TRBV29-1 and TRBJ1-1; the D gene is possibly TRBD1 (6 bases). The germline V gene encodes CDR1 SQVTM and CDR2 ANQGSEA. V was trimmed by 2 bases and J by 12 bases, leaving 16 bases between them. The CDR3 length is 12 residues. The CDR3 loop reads CSVENRVHSPFF. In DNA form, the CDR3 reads TGCAGCGTTGAAAACAGGGTACATTCTCCTTTCTTT.

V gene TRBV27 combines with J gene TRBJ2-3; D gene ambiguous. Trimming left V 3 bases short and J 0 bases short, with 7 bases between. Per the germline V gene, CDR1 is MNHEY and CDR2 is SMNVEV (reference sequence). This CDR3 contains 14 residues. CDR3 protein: CASSFSPSTDTQYF. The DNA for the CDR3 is TGTGCCAGCAGTTTTTCCCCGAGCACAGATACGCAGTATTTT.

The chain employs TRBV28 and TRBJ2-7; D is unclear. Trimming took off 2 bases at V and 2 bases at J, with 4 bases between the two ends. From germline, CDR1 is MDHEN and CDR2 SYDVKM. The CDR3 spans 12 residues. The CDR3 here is CASSLTAYEQYF. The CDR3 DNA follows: TGTGCCAGCAGTTTAACGGCCTACGAGCAGTACTTC.

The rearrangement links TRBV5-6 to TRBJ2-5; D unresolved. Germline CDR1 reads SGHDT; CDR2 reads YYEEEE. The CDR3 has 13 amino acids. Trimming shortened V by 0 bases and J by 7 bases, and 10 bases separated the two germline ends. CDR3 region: CASSLEAGATQYF. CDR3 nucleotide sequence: TGTGCCAGCAGCTTGGAGGCAGGAGCGACCCAGTACTTC.

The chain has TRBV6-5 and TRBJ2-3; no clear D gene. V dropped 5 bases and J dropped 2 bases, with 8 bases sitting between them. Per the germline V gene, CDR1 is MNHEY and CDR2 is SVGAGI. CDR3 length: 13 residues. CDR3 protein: CASSRWFTDTQYF. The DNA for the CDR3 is TGTGCCAGCAGTCGGTGGTTCACAGATACGCAGTATTTT.

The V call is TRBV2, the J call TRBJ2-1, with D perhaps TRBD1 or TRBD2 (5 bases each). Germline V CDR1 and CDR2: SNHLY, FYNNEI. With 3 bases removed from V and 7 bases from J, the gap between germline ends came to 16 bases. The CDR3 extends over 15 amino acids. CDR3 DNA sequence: TGTGCCAGCAGTGATGGGGGAGAGGGCTCGAATGAGCAGTTCTTC. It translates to CASSDGGEGSNEQFF.

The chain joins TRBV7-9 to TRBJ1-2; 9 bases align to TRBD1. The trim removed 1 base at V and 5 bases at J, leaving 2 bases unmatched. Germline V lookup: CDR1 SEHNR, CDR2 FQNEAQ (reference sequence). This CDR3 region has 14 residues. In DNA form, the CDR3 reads TGTGCCAGCAGCTTAGAAGGGACAGGGTATGGCTACACCTTC. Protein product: CASSLEGTGYGYTF. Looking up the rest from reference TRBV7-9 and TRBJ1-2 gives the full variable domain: DTGVSQNPRHKITKRGQNVTFRCDPISEHNRLYWYRQTLGQGPEFLTYFQNEAQLEKSRLLSDRFSAERPKGSFSTLEIQRTEQGDSAMYLCASSLEGTGYGYTFGSGTRLTVV.

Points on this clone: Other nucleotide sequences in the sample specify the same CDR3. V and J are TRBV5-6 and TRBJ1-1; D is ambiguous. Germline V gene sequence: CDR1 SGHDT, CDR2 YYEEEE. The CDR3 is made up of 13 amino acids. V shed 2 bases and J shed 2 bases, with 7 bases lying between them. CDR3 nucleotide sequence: TGTGCCAGCAGCTTAGGAGGTAACACTGAAGCTTTCTTT. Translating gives CASSLGGNTEAFF.

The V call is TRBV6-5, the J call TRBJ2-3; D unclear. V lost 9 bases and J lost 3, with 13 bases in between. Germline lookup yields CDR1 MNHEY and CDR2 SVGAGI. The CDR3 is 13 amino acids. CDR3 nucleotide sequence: TGTGCCAGTTCGACTGGCGAAACAGATACGCAGTATTTT. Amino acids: CASSTGETDTQYF.

The CDR3 nucleotides read TGTGCCAGCAGTTACTCGATCGATCAGCCCCAGCATTTT. Translation: CASSYSIDQPQHF. The genes are TRBV6-5 and TRBJ1-5; D gene ambiguous. The CDR3 extends over 13 amino acids. Germline V CDR1 and CDR2: MNHEY, SVGAGI. V was trimmed by 0 bases and J by 5 bases, leaving 5 bases between them.

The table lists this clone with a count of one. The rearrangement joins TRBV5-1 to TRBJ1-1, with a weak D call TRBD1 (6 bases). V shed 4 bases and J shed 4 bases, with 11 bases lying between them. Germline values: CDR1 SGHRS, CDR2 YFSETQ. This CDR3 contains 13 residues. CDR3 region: CASSPPGVTEAFF. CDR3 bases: TGCGCCAGCAGCCCCCCAGGGGTCACTGAAGCTTTCTTT.

The CDR3 DNA reads TGTGCCAGCAGCCCCCCGGGGAGCAGGCAGACCCAGTACTTC. Translated: CASSPPGSRQTQYF. The rearrangement joins TRBV6-5 to TRBJ2-5, with D tentatively TRBD2 (5 bases). Germline values: CDR1 MNHEY, CDR2 SVGAGI. The CDR3 extends over 14 amino acids. V was trimmed by 6 bases and J by 6 bases, leaving 17 bases between them.

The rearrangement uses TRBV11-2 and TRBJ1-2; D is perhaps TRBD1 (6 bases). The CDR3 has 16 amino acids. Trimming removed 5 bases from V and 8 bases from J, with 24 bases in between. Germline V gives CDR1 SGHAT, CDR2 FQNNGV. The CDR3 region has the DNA TGTGCCAGCAGCCCTAGTGGAGGGGGGGGGAAACGAGGCTACACCTTC. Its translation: CASSPSGGGGKRGYTF.

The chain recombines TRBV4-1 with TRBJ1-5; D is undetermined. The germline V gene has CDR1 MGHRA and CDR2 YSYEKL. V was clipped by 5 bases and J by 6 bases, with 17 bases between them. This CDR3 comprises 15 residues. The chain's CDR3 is CASSEVRASGQPQHF. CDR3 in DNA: TGCGCCAGCAGCGAAGTGCGGGCATCAGGTCAGCCCCAGCATTTT.

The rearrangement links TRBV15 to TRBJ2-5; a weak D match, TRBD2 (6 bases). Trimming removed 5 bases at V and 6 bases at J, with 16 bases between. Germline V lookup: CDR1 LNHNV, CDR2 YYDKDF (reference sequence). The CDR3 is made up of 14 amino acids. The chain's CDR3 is CATSQSRGGKTQYF. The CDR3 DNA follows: TGTGCCACCAGCCAGAGTCGTGGGGGGAAGACCCAGTACTTC.

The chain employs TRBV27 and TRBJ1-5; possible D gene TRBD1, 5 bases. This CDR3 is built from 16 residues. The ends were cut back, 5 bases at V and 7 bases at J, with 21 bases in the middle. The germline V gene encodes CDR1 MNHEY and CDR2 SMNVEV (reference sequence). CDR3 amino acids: CASSAKYVGVSQPQHF. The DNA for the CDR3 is TGTGCCAGCAGTGCGAAATATGTGGGGGTGTCGCAGCCCCAGCATTTT.

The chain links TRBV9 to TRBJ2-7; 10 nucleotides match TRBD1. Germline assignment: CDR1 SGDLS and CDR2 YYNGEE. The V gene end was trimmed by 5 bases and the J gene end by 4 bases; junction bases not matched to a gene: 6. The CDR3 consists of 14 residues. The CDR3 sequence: CASSPGQGFYEQYF. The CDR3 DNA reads TGTGCCAGCAGTCCGGGACAGGGGTTTTACGAGCAGTACTTC.